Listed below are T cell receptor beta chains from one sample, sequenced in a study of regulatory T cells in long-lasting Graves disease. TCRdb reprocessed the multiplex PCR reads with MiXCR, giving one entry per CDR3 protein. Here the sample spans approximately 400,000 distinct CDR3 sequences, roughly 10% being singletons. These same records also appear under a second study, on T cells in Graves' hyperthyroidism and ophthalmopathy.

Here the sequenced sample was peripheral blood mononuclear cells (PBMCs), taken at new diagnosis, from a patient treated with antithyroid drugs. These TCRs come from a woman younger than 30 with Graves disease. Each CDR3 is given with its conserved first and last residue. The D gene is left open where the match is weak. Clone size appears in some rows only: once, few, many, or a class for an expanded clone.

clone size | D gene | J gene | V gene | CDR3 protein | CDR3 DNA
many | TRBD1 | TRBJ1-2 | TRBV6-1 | CASRGQGAHYGYTF | TGTGCCAGCAGAGGACAGGGGGCCCACTATGGCTACACCTTC
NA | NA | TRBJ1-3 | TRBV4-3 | CASRGADVRDTIYF | TGCGCCAGCAGGGGGGCTGACGTCCGTGACACCATATATTTT
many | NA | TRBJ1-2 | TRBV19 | CASSIAGAGTYGYTF | TGTGCCAGTAGTATCGCAGGGGCCGGTACCTATGGCTACACCTTC
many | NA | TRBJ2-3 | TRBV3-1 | CASSQLLDTQYF | TGTGCCAGCAGCCAACTGTTGGATACGCAGTATTTT
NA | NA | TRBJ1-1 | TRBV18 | CASSPRTVQGGTNTEAFF | TGTGCCAGCTCACCAAGGACAGTTCAAGGTGGTACGAACACTGAAGCTTTCTTT
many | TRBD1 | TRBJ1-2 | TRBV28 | CASSKDRVVAFYGYTF | TGTGCCAGCAGCAAAGACAGGGTAGTAGCGTTCTATGGCTACACCTTC
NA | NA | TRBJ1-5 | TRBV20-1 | CSASNRAHQPQHF | TGCAGTGCTAGTAACAGGGCCCATCAGCCCCAGCATTTT
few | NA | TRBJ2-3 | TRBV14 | CASSRKGGSRPTDTQYF | TGTGCCAGCAGCCGCAAGGGTGGCTCCCGGCCAACAGATACGCAGTATTTT
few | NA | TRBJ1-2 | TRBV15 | CATSRVDGFNYGYTF | TGTGCCACCAGCAGAGTTGACGGATTTAACTATGGCTACACCTTC
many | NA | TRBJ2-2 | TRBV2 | CASSEALLTGELFF | TGTGCCAGCAGTGAAGCGCTCTTAACCGGGGAGCTGTTTTTT
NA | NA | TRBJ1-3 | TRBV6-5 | CASSYSKPYSGNTIYF | TGTGCCAGCAGTTACTCGAAGCCGTACTCTGGAAACACCATATATTTT
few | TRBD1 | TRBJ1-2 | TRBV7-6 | CASSTPGQALIWYGYTF | TGTGCCAGCAGCACTCCCGGACAGGCCCTTATTTGGTATGGCTACACCTTC
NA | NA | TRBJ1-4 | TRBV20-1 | CSAQQGIRCPTNEKLFF | TGCAGTGCTCAGCAGGGAATTAGGTGCCCAACTAATGAAAAACTGTTTTTT
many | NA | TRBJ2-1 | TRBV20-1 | CSARDERRFYNEQFF | TGCAGTGCTAGAGATGAGAGGCGCTTTTACAATGAGCAGTTCTTC
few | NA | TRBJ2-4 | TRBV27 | CASSSKYALTPDLF | TGTGCCAGCAGTTCGAAATACGCCTTGACTCCGGATCTCTTC
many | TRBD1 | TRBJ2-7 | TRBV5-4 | CASSLEGTGRYEQYF | TGTGCCAGCAGCTTGGAAGGGACAGGGAGGTACGAGCAGTACTTC
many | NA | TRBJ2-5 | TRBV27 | CASSLNRVPQETQYF | TGTGCCAGCAGTTTGAACAGGGTGCCCCAAGAGACCCAGTACTTC
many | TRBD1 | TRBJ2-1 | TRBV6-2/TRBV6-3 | CASSGGTGGPYNEQFF | TGTGCCAGCAGTGGGGGAACAGGGGGCCCTTACAATGAGCAGTTCTTC
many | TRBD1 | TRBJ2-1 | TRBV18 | CASSPQTGVPYYNEQFF | TGTGCCAGCTCACCACAGACAGGGGTCCCATACTACAATGAGCAGTTCTTC
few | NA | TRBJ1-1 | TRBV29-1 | CSVVGVMNTEAFF | TGCAGCGTTGTGGGGGTCATGAACACTGAAGCTTTCTTT
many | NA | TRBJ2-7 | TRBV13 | CASSSFGGGDEQYF | TGTGCCAGCAGCTCCTTCGGGGGTGGGGACGAGCAGTACTTC
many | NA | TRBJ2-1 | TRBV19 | CASRSSLVDEQFF | TGTGCCAGTAGAAGTAGTTTGGTCGATGAGCAGTTCTTC
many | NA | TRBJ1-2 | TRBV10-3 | CAISVRTNYGYTF | TGTGCCATCAGTGTACGTACTAACTATGGCTACACCTTC
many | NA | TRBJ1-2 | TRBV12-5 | CASGIVYGYTF | TGTGCTAGTGGGATAGTCTATGGCTACACCTTC
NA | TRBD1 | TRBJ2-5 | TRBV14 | CASSRTGLVETQYF | TGTGCCAGCAGCCGGACAGGGCTCGTGGAGACCCAGTACTTC
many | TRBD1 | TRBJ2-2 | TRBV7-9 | CASSRMDRDTGELFF | TGTGCCAGCAGCCGAATGGACAGGGACACCGGGGAGCTGTTTTTT
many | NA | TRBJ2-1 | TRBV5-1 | CASSLGPSSYNEQFF | TGTGCTAGCAGCTTGGGTCCGAGCTCCTACAATGAGCAGTTCTTC
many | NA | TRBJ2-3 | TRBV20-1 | CSVLLSTDTQYF | TGCAGTGTGCTACTTAGCACAGATACGCAGTATTTT
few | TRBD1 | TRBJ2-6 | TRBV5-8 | CASSLRDSWASGANVLTF | TGTGCCAGCAGCTTGAGGGACAGCTGGGCCTCTGGGGCCAACGTCCTGACTTTC
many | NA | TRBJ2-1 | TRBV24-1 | CATSDDSSEQFF | TGTGCCACCAGTGATGATAGTAGTGAGCAGTTCTTC
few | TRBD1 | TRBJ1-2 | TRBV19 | CASSPGGQGDYGYTF | TGTGCCAGTAGCCCGGGGGGACAGGGTGACTATGGCTACACCTTC
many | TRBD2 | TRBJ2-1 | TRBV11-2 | CASSRGGAAYNEQFF | TGTGCCAGCAGTCGCGGGGGGGCGGCCTACAATGAGCAGTTCTTC
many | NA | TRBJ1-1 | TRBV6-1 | CASSRTMGWGRTEAFF | TGTGCCAGCAGTCGGACAATGGGGTGGGGAAGAACTGAAGCTTTCTTT
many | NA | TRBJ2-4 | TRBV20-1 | CSARGYQRKPPKNIQYF | TGCAGTGCTAGAGGATATCAGCGGAAACCACCCAAAAACATTCAGTACTTC
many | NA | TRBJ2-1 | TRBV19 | CASSIKGGPPNNEQFF | TGTGCCAGTAGTATCAAGGGGGGCCCCCCCAACAATGAGCAGTTCTTC
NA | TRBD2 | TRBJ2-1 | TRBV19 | CASSGPGLANEQFF | TGTGCCAGTAGTGGACCGGGACTAGCCAATGAGCAGTTCTTC
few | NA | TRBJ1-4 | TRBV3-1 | CASSREPTNEKLFF | TGTGCCAGCAGCCGGGAACCAACTAATGAAAAACTGTTTTTT
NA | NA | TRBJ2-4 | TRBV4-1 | CASSPRELAKNIQYF | TGCGCCAGCAGCCCTCGTGAGCTAGCCAAAAACATTCAGTACTTC
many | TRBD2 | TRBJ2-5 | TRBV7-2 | CASSWLAGLKTQYF | TGTGCCAGCAGCTGGCTAGCGGGGTTAAAGACCCAGTACTTC
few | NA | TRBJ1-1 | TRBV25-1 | CASSSQEGGHTATGTEAFF | TGTGCCAGCAGCTCCCAGGAGGGCGGACATACAGCGACGGGCACTGAAGCTTTCTTT
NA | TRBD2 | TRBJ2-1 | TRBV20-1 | CSAEGTSAYVYNEQFF | TGCAGTGCTGAGGGGACTAGCGCTTACGTATACAATGAGCAGTTCTTC
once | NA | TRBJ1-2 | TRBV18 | CASSSAGVNYGYTF | TGTGCCAGCTCCTCGGCAGGTGTTAACTATGGCTACACCTTC
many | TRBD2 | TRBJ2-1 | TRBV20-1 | CSARTGGRDYNEQFF | TGCAGTGCTAGAACGGGAGGCCGGGACTACAATGAGCAGTTCTTC
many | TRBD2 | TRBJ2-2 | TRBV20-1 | CSASWPGLAVTGELFF | TGCAGTGCTTCTTGGCCCGGGCTAGCGGTTACCGGGGAGCTGTTTTTT
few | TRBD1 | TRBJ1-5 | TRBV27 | CASRSGRTGGGQPQHF | TGTGCCAGCAGGTCCGGGAGGACAGGGGGCGGTCAGCCCCAGCATTTT
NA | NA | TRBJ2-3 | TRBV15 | CATSSRGTVITDTQCF | TGTGCCACCAGCTCGCGAGGGACTGTCATTACAGATACGCAGTGTTTT
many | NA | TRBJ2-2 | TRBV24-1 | CATSAKRGAGELFF | TGTGCCACCAGTGCCAAAAGGGGGGCCGGGGAGCTGTTTTTT
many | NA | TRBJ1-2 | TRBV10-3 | CATLSHSHGYTF | TGTGCCACCCTTTCCCATTCGCATGGCTACACCTTC
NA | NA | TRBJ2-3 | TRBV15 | CATSRTEDTQYF | TGTGCCACCAGCAGGACGGAGGATACGCAGTATTTT
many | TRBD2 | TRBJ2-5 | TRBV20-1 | CSASSGRKETQYF | TGCAGTGCTAGTAGCGGGAGGAAAGAGACCCAGTACTTC
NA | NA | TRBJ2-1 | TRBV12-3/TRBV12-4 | CASSFSLVRGDWREQFF | TGTGCCAGCAGTTTTTCTCTGGTTAGAGGGGACTGGCGGGAGCAGTTCTTC